A selection of T cell receptor beta chains follows, all from one sample in a study of T cell responses to AZD1222 COVID-19 vaccine. Sequencing used immunoSEQ multiplex PCR; TCRdb keeps in-frame clones, though not all of them. There are over 150,000 clones in the sample; about nine tenths occur only once, and around 2.9% lies in the top ten. The material sequenced was peripheral blood, taken on day 0 of AZD1222 vaccination. These receptors were collected from an adult in good health. Both conserved end residues are part of each CDR3. The D gene is left open where the match is weak. Clone size is not always given. Where it is, it says once, few, many or a class for expanded clones.

J gene: TRBJ2-7; clone size: .; D gene: .; V gene: TRBV6-1; CDR3 DNA: TGTGCCAGCAGAGCCGAGAGGGCCCTAAGGCACGAGCAGTACTTC; CDR3 protein: CASRAERALRHEQYF
J gene: TRBJ1-2; clone size: .; D gene: .; V gene: TRBV10-3; CDR3 DNA: TGTGCCATCAGTGACGTCAGGGAGAACTATGGCTACACCTTC; CDR3 protein: CAISDVRENYGYTF
J gene: TRBJ2-5; clone size: .; D gene: TRBD2; V gene: TRBV7-9; CDR3 DNA: TGTGCCAGCAGCTTAGGTACTAGCGGATATCAAGAGACCCAGTACTTC; CDR3 protein: CASSLGTSGYQETQYF
J gene: TRBJ2-1; clone size: .; D gene: .; V gene: TRBV4-3; CDR3 DNA: TGCGCCAGCAGCCAAGATAGGTCAGGGATCAATGAGCAGTTCTTC; CDR3 protein: CASSQDRSGINEQFF
J gene: TRBJ2-3; clone size: .; D gene: .; V gene: TRBV4-3; CDR3 DNA: TGCGCCAGCAGCCTAGGACAGCGAGCCACAGATACGCAGTATTTT; CDR3 protein: CASSLGQRATDTQYF
J gene: TRBJ2-3; clone size: few; D gene: TRBD2; V gene: TRBV9; CDR3 DNA: TGTGCCAGCAGCGTAGGGGCTAGCGGGGGGAACACAGATACGCAGTATTTT; CDR3 protein: CASSVGASGGNTDTQYF
J gene: TRBJ1-5; clone size: .; D gene: .; V gene: TRBV7-8; CDR3 DNA: TGTGCCAGCAGCCCGTCGAGAGGGCATCAGCCCCAGCATTTT; CDR3 protein: CASSPSRGHQPQHF
J gene: TRBJ2-7; clone size: .; D gene: .; V gene: TRBV7-2; CDR3 DNA: TGTGCCAGCAGCTTAGCACAGGTTGACTACGAGCAGTACTTC; CDR3 protein: CASSLAQVDYEQYF
J gene: TRBJ1-2; clone size: .; D gene: .; V gene: TRBV5-6; CDR3 DNA: TGTGCCAGCAGCTTGACGGGTGGGGTGCCTAACTATGGCTACACCTTC; CDR3 protein: CASSLTGGVPNYGYTF
J gene: TRBJ1-3; clone size: .; D gene: TRBD1; V gene: TRBV3-1/TRBV3-2; CDR3 DNA: TGTGCCAGCAGCTCGACAGGGGTGGGAAACACCATATATTTT; CDR3 protein: CASSSTGVGNTIYF
J gene: TRBJ2-7; clone size: .; D gene: TRBD2; V gene: TRBV7-9; CDR3 DNA: TGTGCCAGCAGCTTAGCTGGGACTAGCTACGAGCAGTACTTC; CDR3 protein: CASSLAGTSYEQYF
J gene: TRBJ1-2; clone size: .; D gene: .; V gene: TRBV3-1/TRBV3-2; CDR3 DNA: TGTGCCAGCAGCCAAGGACAGAGTTATGGCTACACCTTC; CDR3 protein: CASSQGQSYGYTF
J gene: TRBJ1-5; clone size: .; D gene: .; V gene: TRBV2; CDR3 DNA: TGTGCCAGCAGCTTAAGGGCCCTCGGCCTTAGCAATCAGCCCCAGCATTTT; CDR3 protein: CASSLRALGLSNQPQHF
J gene: TRBJ2-3; clone size: .; D gene: TRBD2; V gene: TRBV18; CDR3 DNA: TGTGCCAGCTCTACTATTCTCCAAACTAGCGGGGCCACGCAGTATTTT; CDR3 protein: CASSTILQTSGATQYF